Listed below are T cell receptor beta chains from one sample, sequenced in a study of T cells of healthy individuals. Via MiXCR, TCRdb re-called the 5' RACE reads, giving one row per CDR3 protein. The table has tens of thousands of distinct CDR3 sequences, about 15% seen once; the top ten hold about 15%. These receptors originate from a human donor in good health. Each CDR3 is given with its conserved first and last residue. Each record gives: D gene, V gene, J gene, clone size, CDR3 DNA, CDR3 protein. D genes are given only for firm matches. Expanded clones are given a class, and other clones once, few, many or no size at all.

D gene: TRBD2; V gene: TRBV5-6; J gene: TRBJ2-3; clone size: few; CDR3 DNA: TGTGCCAGCAGCCTGGTTTGGACTAGCGGTAGGGCAGATACGCAGTATTTT; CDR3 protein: CASSLVWTSGRADTQYF
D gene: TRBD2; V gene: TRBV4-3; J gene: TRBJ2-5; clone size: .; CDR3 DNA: TGCGCCAGCAGCCGAGAAGGACTAGCGCCTCAAGAGACCCAGTACTTC; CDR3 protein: CASSREGLAPQETQYF
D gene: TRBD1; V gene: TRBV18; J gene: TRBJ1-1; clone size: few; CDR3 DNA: TGTGCCAGCTCGTCAGGGGGCGCGAGCACTGAAGCTTTCTTT; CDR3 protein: CASSSGGASTEAFF
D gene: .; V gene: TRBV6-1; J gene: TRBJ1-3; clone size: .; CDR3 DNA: TGTGCCAGCAGTGAAGACGGGGCAGGGGTAGACACCATATATTTT; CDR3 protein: CASSEDGAGVDTIYF
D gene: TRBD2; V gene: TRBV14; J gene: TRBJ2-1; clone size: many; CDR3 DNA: TGTGCCAGCAGGCGAACTAGCGACTCCTACAATGAGCAGTTCTTC; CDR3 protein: CASRRTSDSYNEQFF
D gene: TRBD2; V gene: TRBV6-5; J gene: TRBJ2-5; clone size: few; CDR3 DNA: TGTGCCAGCAGTCAACGGACTAGCGGGAATCCTAAGTACTTC; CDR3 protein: CASSQRTSGNPKYF
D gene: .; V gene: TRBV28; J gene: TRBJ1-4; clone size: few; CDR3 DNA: TGTGCCAGCAGTTTAGACAGTGGTGGAAAACTGTTTTTT; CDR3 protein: CASSLDSGGKLFF
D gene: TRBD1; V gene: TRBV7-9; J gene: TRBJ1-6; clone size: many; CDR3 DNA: TGTGCCAGCAGCTTAGAACTTCGACAGGGAACCAATTCACCCCTCCACTTT; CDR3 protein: CASSLELRQGTNSPLHF
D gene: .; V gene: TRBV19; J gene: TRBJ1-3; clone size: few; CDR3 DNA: TGTGCCAGTAGTATAGATCCGAAGGAGAGCTCTGGAAACACCATATATTTT; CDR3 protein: CASSIDPKESSGNTIYF
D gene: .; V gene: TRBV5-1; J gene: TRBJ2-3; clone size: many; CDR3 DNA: TGCGCCAGCAGCGTATCCCCCGGGACGGCAATCACAGATACGCAGTATTTT; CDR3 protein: CASSVSPGTAITDTQYF
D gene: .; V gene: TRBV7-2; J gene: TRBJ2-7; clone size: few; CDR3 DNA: TGTGCCAGCAGCTTAGACTCCAACTACGAGCAGTACTTC; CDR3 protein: CASSLDSNYEQYF
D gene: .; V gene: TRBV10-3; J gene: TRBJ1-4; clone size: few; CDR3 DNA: TGTGCCAGCAGGGACCCGAATGAAAAACTGTTTTTT; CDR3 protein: CASRDPNEKLFF
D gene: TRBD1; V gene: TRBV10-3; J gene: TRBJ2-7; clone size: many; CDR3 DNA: TGTGCCATCAGTGAGCGAGGGGGACAGGGGGCCGGCAGACACGAGCAGTACTTC; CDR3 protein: CAISERGGQGAGRHEQYF
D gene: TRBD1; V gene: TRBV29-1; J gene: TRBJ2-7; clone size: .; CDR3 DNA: TGCAGCGTCGAACACAGGGGAAGATCCTACGAGCAGTACTTC; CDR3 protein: CSVEHRGRSYEQYF
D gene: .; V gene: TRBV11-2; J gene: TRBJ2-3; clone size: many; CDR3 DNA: TGTGCCAGCAGTCTTAAAACCAGACTAGGTACAGATACGCAGTATTTT; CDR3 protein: CASSLKTRLGTDTQYF
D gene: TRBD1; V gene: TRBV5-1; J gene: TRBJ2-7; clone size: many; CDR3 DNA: TGCGCCAGCAGCTTGGAGACAGGGGTGTACGAGCAGTACTTC; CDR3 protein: CASSLETGVYEQYF
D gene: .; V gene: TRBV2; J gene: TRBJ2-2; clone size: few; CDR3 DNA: TGTGCCAGCAGCCCAGCGGGGAACACCGGGGAGCTGTTTTTT; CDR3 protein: CASSPAGNTGELFF
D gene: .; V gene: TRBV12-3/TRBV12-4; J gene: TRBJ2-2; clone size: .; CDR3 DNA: TGTGCCAGCAGACCCGGGACGGGAGACACCGGGGAGCTGTTTTTT; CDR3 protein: CASRPGTGDTGELFF
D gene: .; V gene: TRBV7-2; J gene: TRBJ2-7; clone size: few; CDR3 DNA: TGTGCCAGCAGCTTAGAACTAGATTCCTACGAGCAGTACTTC; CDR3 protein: CASSLELDSYEQYF
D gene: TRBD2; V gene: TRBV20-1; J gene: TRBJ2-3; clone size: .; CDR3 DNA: TGCAGTGCTGCGGCGAGCGGGGGGGCGCGGACGCAGTATTTT; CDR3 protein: CSAAASGGARTQYF
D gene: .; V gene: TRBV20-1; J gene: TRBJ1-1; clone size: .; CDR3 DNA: TGCAGTGCTCAGAGGGGGACCACTGAAGCTTTCTTT; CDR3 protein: CSAQRGTTEAFF
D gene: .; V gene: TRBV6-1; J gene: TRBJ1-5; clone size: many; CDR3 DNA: TGTGCCAGCACCCAAGGGGCCCTTCAGCCCCAGCATTTT; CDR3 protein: CASTQGALQPQHF
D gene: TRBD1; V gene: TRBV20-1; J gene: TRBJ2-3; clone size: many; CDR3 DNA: TGCAGTGCTAGAGATTTTGGGGGACAGCCCACAGATACGCAGTATTTT; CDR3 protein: CSARDFGGQPTDTQYF
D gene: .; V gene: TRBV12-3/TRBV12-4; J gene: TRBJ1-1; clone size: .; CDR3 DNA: TGTGCCAGCAGCTTGCAGTTCATGAACACTGAAGCTTTCTTT; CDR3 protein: CASSLQFMNTEAFF
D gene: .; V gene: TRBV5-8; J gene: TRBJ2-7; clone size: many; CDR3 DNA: TGTGCCAGCAGTTTACGACTGATCTACGAGCAGTACTTC; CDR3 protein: CASSLRLIYEQYF
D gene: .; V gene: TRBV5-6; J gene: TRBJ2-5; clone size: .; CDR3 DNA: TGTGCCAGCAGCCCTGGATTGCAGACCCAGTACTTC; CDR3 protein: CASSPGLQTQYF
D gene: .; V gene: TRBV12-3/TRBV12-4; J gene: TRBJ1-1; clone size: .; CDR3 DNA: TGTGCCAGCAGTTTGCGGACGAACACTGAAGCTTTCTTT; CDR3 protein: CASSLRTNTEAFF
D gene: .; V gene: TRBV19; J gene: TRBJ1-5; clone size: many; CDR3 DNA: TGTGCCAGTAGTCCGTCCAATCAGCCCCAGCATTTT; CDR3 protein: CASSPSNQPQHF
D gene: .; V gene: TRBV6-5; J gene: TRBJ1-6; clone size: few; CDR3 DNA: TGTGCCAGCAGCCTGGGTGCGGCACCCCTCCACTTT; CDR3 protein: CASSLGAAPLHF
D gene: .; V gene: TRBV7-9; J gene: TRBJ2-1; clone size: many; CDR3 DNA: TGTGCCAGCAGCTTCAGGGTTGGAAATGAGCAGTTCTTC; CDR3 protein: CASSFRVGNEQFF
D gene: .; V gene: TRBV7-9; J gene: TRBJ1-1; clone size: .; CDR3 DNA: TGTGCCAGCAGCGCGAAACAGGGATCGTTTCTTGAAGCTTTCTTT; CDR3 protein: CASSAKQGSFLEAFF
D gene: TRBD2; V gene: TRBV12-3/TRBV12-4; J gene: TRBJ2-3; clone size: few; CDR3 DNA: TGTGCCAGCAGGCGACAGCGGGGGGTCACAGATACGCAGTATTTT; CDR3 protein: CASRRQRGVTDTQYF
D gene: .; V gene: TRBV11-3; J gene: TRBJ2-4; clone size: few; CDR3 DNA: TGTGCCAGCAGCCTTTCGGGGGTAGGGGGAAACATTCAGTACTTC; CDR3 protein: CASSLSGVGGNIQYF
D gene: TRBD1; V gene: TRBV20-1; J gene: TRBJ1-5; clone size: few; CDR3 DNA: TGCAGTGCCATCAGGGGGCTCTATCAGCCCCAGCATTTT; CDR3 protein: CSAIRGLYQPQHF